The clone carrying this T cell receptor (beta chain) appeared a single time. What it binds is not known. The data were taken from a study of blood T cells in healthy people across ages. Regarding the study as a whole: Naive CD4+ cell counts and diversity both ran higher in long-lived than in aged donors. Diversity of TCR beta per million T cells declined in a roughly linear way with age.

For the second PCR, which ran for roughly 6 to 11 cycles, a sample-barcoded 5' primer and a J-beta primer mix were used. TCRdb re-derived calls from the 5' RACE reads in MiXCR, one entry per CDR3 protein. The table records 790,000 or so distinct CDR3 sequences, about 61% of them present only once. In terms of origin and age, donors were healthy Caucasian individuals from Russia aged roughly 6 to 100. Donors gave roughly 9.1 milliliters of peripheral blood apiece. The sequenced sample consisted of blood. This TCR was recovered from a man aged 40-49 years in good health.

CDR3 nucleotides: TGTGCCAGCAGTTCCCTGGGGGGAGGCACCGGGGAGCTGTTTTTT. Protein: CASSSLGGGTGELFF. The chain couples TRBV28 to TRBJ2-2, with a weak D call TRBD2 (6 bases). Trimming removed 4 bases from V and 4 bases from J, with 13 bases in between. The CDR3 loop spans 15 amino acids. Per the germline V gene, CDR1 is MDHEN and CDR2 is SYDVKM.